This TCR beta chain is from a study of cytomegalovirus exposure and HLA in healthy donors. Study context: In an earlier analysis, approximately 120 million unique TCR beta sequences were found from some 200 million T cells.

The PCR used 60 Vbeta and 13 Jbeta primers. Clones were read by immunoSEQ multiplex PCR, and TCRdb kept only the in-frame ones, dropping some. The sample contains about 120,000 clones, 50% to 65% of which appear only once. Per germline, CDR1 MDHEN and CDR2 SYDVKM. V gave up 4 bases and J gave up 7 bases, with 16 bases separating them. The CDR3 length is 14 residues. As for the donors, each was a healthy bone marrow donor. Sequenced sample: PBMCs. The rearrangement uses TRBV28 and TRBJ1-2; the D is unclear. This TCR was recovered from a man aged 40-49 years in good health and CMV-seropositive. The CDR3 region has the DNA TGTGCCAGCAGTTCAGGACCGGGGTGGGGTGGCTACACCTTC. Translated, it gives CASSSGPGWGGYTF.